The clone carrying this TCR beta chain appeared a single time. Its antigen remains unidentified. Libraries were prepared by immunoSEQ multiplex PCR; TCRdb keeps only in-frame clonotypes and omits some of them. This repertoire shows about 38,000 clones, 90% found once; its top ten account for about 9%. The CDR3 consists of 15 residues. V lost 2 bases, J lost 1 base, and 4 bases stayed unmatched. CDR1 and CDR2 from the germline V gene are SGHVS and FNYEAQ. Patients had urothelial carcinoma that was locally advanced or metastatic. The entry originates in a study of PD-L1 blockade in urothelial cancer. General study points: Tumor-associated clones in blood expanded more at 3 weeks in durable-benefit patients.

The sequence was obtained from a man between 65 and 79 years old with urothelial cancer. The genes are TRBV7-6 and TRBJ2-5, with TRBD1 matching over 7 bases. Sample: PBMCs, taken around atezolizumab (anti-PD-L1) treatment. The CDR3 region has the DNA TGTGCCAGCAGCTTATACGAGGGGGCCCAAGAGACCCAGTACTTC. Its translation is CASSLYEGAQETQYF.